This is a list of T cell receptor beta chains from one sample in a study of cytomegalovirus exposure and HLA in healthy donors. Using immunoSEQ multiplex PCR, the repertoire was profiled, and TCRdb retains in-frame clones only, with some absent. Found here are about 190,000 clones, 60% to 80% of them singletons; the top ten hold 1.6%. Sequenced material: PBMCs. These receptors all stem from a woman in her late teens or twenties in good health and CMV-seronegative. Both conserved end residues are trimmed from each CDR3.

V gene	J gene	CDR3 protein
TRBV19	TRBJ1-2	ASSKTALHAGYT
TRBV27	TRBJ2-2	ASSPSAGGRTGELF
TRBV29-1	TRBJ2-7	SVEDDRGREYEQY
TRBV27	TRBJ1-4	ASSRTATNEKLF
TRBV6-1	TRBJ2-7	ASSEALSEGVYEQY
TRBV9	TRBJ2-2	ASSVDYGGTANTGELF
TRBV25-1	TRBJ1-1	ASSEFRGPPYMGAF
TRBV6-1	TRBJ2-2	ASSEGPVVWSTGELF
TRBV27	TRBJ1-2	ASRSGRYGYT
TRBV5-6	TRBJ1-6	ASSVTGIGSPLH
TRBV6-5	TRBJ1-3	AAGWGNTIY
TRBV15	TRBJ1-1	ATSRRQGWDTEAF
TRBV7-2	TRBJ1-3	ASSLVYGLSSGNTIY
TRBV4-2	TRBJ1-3	ASSQVQGISGNTIY
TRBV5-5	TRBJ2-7	ASSLARGYEQY
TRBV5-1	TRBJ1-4	ASSPGQGASNEKLF
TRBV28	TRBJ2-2	ASSPLDRVTGELF
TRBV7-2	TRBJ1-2	ASSLPGDSYGYT
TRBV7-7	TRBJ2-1	ASSFRSGLAGANEQF
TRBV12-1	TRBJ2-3	ASRQLAAVGDTQY
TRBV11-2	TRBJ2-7	ASSFGLAGGYEQY
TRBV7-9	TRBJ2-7	ASSPEPGISYEQY
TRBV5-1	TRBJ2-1	ASSGEGTSGTNEQF
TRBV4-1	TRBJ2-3	ASSRLTEISTDTQY
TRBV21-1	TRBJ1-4	ASSKGEGQAIPRLF
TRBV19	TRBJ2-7	ASSIDHLSGGPSYEQY
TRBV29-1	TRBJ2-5	SVQSGFGETQY
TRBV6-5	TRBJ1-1	ASSSPGQRVDTEAF
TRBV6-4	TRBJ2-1	ASWVAGVGYNEQF
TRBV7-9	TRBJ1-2	ASSPFTGTHNYGYT
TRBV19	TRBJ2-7	ASSPSGVSYEQY
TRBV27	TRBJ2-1	ASSLPDRIEQF
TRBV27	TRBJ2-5	ASRVGTGNFETQY
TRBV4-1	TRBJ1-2	ASSQEEVLLNYGYT
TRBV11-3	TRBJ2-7	ASSATGFHEQY
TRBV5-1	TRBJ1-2	ASSLDVGQGAGGYT
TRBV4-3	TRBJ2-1	ASSETEGTPNEQF
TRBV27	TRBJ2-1	ASSLSLAGVNEQF
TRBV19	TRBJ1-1	ASSITGNTEAF
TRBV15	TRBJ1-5	ATSRDRGGGNQPQH
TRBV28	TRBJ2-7	ASSPTGTRLSTQQY
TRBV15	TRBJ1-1	ATSRDNDGTVNTEAF
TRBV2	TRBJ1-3	ASSEAPGENGNTIY
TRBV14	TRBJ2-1	ASSQGLAGDEQF
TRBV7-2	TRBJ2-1	ASIPRGAHSNEQF
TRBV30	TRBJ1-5	AWSSGIYSNQPQH
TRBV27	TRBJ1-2	ASSSPGQGDYGYT
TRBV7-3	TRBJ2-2	ASSPTVPSNTGELF
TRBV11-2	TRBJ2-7	ASSPGGLEQY
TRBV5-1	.	ASSFGTAYSYEQY
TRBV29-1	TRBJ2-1	SVEGPDRSSYNEQF
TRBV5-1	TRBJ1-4	ASSGGQGREKLF
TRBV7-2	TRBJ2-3	ASSPSLAGTDTQY
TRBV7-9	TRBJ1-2	ASSSVQGLLNYGYT
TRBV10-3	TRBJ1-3	AISPPGSGNTIY
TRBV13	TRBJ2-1	ASSLSPGLSLSVRSSYNEQF